This TCR beta chain appears in the sequencing data of a study of vaccination effects on CD4 cells after COVID-19. Study outcomes and limitations: Infection- and vaccine-induced clones contracted markedly late after vaccination. Early timepoints after infection were absent, and convalescent patients were few in the study.

Germline CDR1 and CDR2: SGHRS and YFSETQ. The ends were cut back, 0 bases at V and 6 bases at J, with 16 bases in the middle. The CDR3 runs to 17 residues. Data came from immunoSEQ multiplex PCR; TCRdb stores just in-frame clones and leaves some out. The sample yields 67,000 or so clones, 81% seen once. A note on this clone: As yet, its antigen is unknown.

Antigen-specific CD4+ T cells were first expanded with viral peptide pools by the ViraFEST assay and only then sequenced. Researchers isolated CD4+ T cells once approximately eleven days of culture had elapsed. Vaccine administered to participants consisted of two doses of either BNT162b2 or mRNA-1273. Cultivation was performed at roughly 2.2 million PBMC per well with 8.5 to 10 IU/ml IL-2 and 9.5 to 10 ug/ml peptides added. The clonotype comes from a human donor who received a COVID-19 vaccine. The sequenced sample was CD4+ T cells from PBMCs cultured with HCoV-229E spike peptides, obtained after COVID-19 vaccination. The V gene is TRBV5-1, the J gene TRBJ2-6; D uncertain. The CDR3 DNA reads TGCGCCAGCAGCTTGGGGAGAGGCCCTTTTCCGGCCAACGTCCTGACTTTC. As protein: CASSLGRGPFPANVLTF.